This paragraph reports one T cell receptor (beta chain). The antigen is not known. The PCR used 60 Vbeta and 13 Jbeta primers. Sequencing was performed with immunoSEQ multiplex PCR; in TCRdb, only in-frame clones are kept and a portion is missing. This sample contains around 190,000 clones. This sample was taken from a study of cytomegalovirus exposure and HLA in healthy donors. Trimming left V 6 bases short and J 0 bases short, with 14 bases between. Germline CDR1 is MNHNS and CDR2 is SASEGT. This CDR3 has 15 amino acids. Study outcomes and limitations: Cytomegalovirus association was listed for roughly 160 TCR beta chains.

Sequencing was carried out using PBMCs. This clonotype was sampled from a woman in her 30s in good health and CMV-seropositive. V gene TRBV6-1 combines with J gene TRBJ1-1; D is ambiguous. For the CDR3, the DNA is TGTGCCAGCAGAGAACGACACACAATGAACACTGAAGCTTTCTTT. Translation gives CASRERHTMNTEAFF.